This entry describes one T cell receptor (beta chain). Its cognate antigen is unknown. These data originate in a study of cytomegalovirus exposure and HLA in healthy donors. Whole-study findings and limits: Per published reports, the classifier diagnosed cytomegalovirus status with high specificity and sensitivity.

CDR3 length: 14 residues. Trimming stripped 6 bases from V and 2 bases from J, with 12 bases between. CDR1 is MNHNY and CDR2 is SVGAGI in the germline V gene (reference sequence). The study drew the donors from its roughly 120-subject validation cohort, separate from the roughly 670-subject first cohort. Assay: immunoSEQ multiplex PCR; the TCRdb copy retains only in-frame clones and omits some. The repertoire consists of approximately 180,000 clones, with around nine tenths occurring once and the leading ten covering 2% to 3%. Sequencing was done on a sample of PBMCs. The chain uses TRBV6-6 and TRBJ2-3, with D perhaps TRBD1 (6 bases). The clonotype was recovered from a young man in good health and CMV-seropositive. CDR3 amino acids: CASRGQSITDTQYF. The DNA for the CDR3 is TGTGCCAGCAGGGGACAATCAATCACAGATACGCAGTATTTT.